Listed below are T cell receptor beta chains from one sample, sequenced in a study of early T cells in non-severe SARS-CoV-2 infection. TCRdb fed the 5' RACE reads into MiXCR, producing one record per CDR3 protein. This sample carries fewer than 85,000 distinct CDR3 sequences, more than 12% of them seen once, and the ten largest clones take roughly 3.7%. Sequenced here: whole blood, sampled at baseline. Source of these receptors: an adult who was a healthcare worker with PCR-confirmed SARS-CoV-2 infection or an uninfected control (not recorded which). CDR3s leave out the opening cysteine and the closing phenylalanine or tryptophan. D genes are given only for firm matches.

j_call | v_call | cdr3_length | d_call | cdr3_aa
TRBJ2-4 | TRBV6-6 | 11 | NA | ASSSATGNIQY
TRBJ2-1 | TRBV11-2 | 12 | NA | ASSLPQVRNEQF
TRBJ1-5 | TRBV28 | 13 | TRBD1 | ASSAGTGGNQPQH
TRBJ1-1 | TRBV30 | 17 | NA | AWSLPTGLFRILNTEAF
TRBJ2-5 | TRBV5-1 | 13 | NA | ASSLEPGARETQY
TRBJ1-6 | TRBV7-2 | 11 | TRBD1 | ASSSGGYSPLH
TRBJ2-7 | TRBV20-1 | 12 | NA | SANGGSGSYEQY
TRBJ1-5 | TRBV6-1 | 12 | NA | ASSHHGSNQPQH
TRBJ2-7 | TRBV18 | 15 | TRBD1 | ASSPPRTGGIWYEQY
TRBJ2-7 | TRBV7-6 | 13 | TRBD2 | ASIPGTSGAYEQY
TRBJ2-5 | TRBV6-2/TRBV6-3 | 12 | NA | ASRRWGPQETQY
TRBJ2-7 | TRBV11-1 | 10 | NA | ASSPQRYEQY
TRBJ1-5 | TRBV20-1 | 11 | NA | SARGWEHQPQH
TRBJ1-2 | TRBV4-1 | 13 | NA | ASSQGLISNYGYT
TRBJ2-7 | TRBV27 | 12 | NA | ASSLRLGPYEQY
TRBJ2-3 | TRBV29-1 | 13 | NA | SVEDDQGNTDTQY
TRBJ2-7 | TRBV30 | 11 | NA | AWRQTSSYEQY
TRBJ2-6 | TRBV27 | 13 | NA | ASSFWGDGANVLT
TRBJ2-5 | TRBV6-1 | 12 | NA | ASSETFTEETQY
TRBJ2-7 | TRBV5-1 | 12 | NA | ASSFRDTQYEQY
TRBJ1-1 | TRBV7-3 | 11 | NA | ASSLMGVTEAF
TRBJ2-5 | TRBV2 | 12 | NA | ASKIKRVQETQY